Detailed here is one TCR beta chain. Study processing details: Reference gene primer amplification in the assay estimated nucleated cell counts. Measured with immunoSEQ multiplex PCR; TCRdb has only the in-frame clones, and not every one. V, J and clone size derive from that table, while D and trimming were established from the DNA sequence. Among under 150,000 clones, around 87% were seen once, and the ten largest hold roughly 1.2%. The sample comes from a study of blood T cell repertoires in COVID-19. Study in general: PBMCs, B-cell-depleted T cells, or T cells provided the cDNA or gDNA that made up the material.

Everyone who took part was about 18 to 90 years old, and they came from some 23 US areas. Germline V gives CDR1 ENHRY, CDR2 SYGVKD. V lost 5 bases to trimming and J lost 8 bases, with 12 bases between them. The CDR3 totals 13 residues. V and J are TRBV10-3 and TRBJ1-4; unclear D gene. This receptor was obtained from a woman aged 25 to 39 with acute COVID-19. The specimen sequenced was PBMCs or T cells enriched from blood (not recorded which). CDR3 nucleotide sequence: TGTGCCATCAGTCGCGGGGAGGAGGAAAAACTGTTTTTT. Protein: CAISRGEEEKLFF.